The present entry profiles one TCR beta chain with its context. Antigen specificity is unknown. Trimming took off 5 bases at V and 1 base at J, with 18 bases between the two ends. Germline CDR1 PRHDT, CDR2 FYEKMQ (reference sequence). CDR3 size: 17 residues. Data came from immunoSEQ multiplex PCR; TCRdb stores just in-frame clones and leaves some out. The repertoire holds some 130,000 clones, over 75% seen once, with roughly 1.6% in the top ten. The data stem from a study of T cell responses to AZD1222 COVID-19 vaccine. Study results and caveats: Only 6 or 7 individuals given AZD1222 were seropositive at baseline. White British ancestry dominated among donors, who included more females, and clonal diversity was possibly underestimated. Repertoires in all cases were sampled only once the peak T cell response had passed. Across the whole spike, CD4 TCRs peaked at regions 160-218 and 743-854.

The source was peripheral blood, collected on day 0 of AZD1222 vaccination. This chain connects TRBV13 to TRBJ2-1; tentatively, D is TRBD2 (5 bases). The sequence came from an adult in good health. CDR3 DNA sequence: TGTGCCAGCAGCCCCGACCCCCAAACTAGTTCCTACAATGAGCAGTTCTTC. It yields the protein CASSPDPQTSSYNEQFF.